Following are 19 T cell receptor beta chains from one sample sequenced in a study of blood T cell repertoires in COVID-19. Profiling relied on immunoSEQ multiplex PCR, and the TCRdb table lists in-frame clones only, not all of them. The sample lists hundreds of thousands of clones, around 90% occurring once. Sequencing input: PBMCs or T cells enriched from blood (not recorded which). Receptors were obtained from a man in his 60s who had recovered from COVID-19.

This clone was seen only a few times. The J gene is TRBJ2-3, the V gene TRBV5-1, with 9 positions matching TRBD2. Trimming took 1 base from V and 2 from J; bases not matched to a gene: 2. The CDR3 contains 15 residues. Looked up from germline, CDR1 is SGHRS and CDR2 is YFSETQ. The CDR3 reads CASSLSGRNTDTQYF. DNA of the CDR3: TGCGCCAGCAGCTTGAGCGGGAGGAACACAGATACGCAGTATTTT.

The rearrangement links TRBV9 to TRBJ2-3; weak D call: TRBD2 (5 bases). The CDR3 is made up of 14 amino acids. Trimming left V 0 bases short and J 5 bases short, with 10 bases between. From germline, CDR1 is SGDLS and CDR2 YYNGEE. CDR3 DNA sequence: TGTGCCAGCAGCGTAGCGGCTAGCCGAGATACGCAGTATTTT. Translating it yields CASSVAASRDTQYF.

The chain has TRBV29-1 and TRBJ1-1; possibly TRBD1 for D (5 bases). V was shortened by 7 bases and J by 4 bases, with 13 bases between the two germline ends. The CDR3 is 12 residues long. Germline assignment: CDR1 SQVTM and CDR2 ANQGSEA. The CDR3 loop is CSASAGLTEAFF. The DNA for the CDR3 is TGCAGCGCCTCGGCGGGGCTCACTGAAGCTTTCTTT.

This chain connects TRBV15 to TRBJ1-5; unclear D gene. V lost 1 base to trimming and J lost 2 bases, with 9 bases between them. The CDR3 contains 15 residues. Germline assignment: CDR1 LNHNV and CDR2 YYDKDF (reference sequence). CDR3 coding DNA: TGTGCCACCAGCAGAGGCGTCGGTGGCAATCAGCCCCAGCATTTT. It specifies CATSRGVGGNQPQHF. Looking up the rest from reference TRBV15 and TRBJ1-5 gives the full variable domain: DAMVIQNPRYQVTQFGKPVTLSCSQTLNHNVMYWYQQKSSQAPKLLFHYYDKDFNNEADTPDNFQSRRPNTSFCFLDIRSPGLGDTAMYLCATSRGVGGNQPQHFGDGTRLSIL.

The chain is built from TRBV3-1 (or the pseudogene TRBV3-2) and TRBJ1-2; D ambiguous. This CDR3 comprises 11 residues. Germline V gene sequence: CDR1 LGHDT, CDR2 YNNKEL (reference sequence). The germline V and J ends were trimmed by 1 base and 7 bases, with 4 bases remaining between them. CDR3 sequence reads: CASSQGSGYTF. The DNA for the CDR3 is TGTGCCAGCAGCCAAGGCAGTGGCTACACCTTC.

The chain joins TRBV29-1 to TRBJ1-2; D gene uncertain. V gave up 6 bases and J gave up 6 bases, with 17 bases separating them. CDR1 is SQVTM and CDR2 is ANQGSEA in the germline V gene. The CDR3 length is 13 residues. The CDR3 here is CSVGRGQGNGYTF. DNA of the CDR3: TGCAGCGTAGGGAGAGGGCAAGGCAATGGCTACACCTTC.

The V gene is TRBV2, the J gene TRBJ1-5; the match to TRBD1 covers 7 bases. Germline lookup yields CDR1 SNHLY and CDR2 FYNNEI. V trimming: 10 bases; J trimming: 6 bases; junction bases outside the gene matches: 9. The length of the CDR3 is 13 residues. The CDR3 loop is CAIQTGLSQPQHF. CDR3 coding DNA: TGTGCCATCCAGACAGGGTTGAGTCAGCCCCAGCATTTT.

Only one count was recorded for this clone. The rearrangement joins TRBV6-5 to TRBJ1-2; no firm D call. Germline V CDR1 and CDR2: MNHEY, SVGAGI. CDR3 size: 15 residues. The V end lost 0 bases, the J end lost 1 base, and 9 bases lay between the germline ends. This CDR3 reads CASSYSRAGNYGYTF. The DNA for the CDR3 is TGTGCCAGCAGTTACTCAAGGGCGGGTAACTATGGCTACACCTTC.

The J gene is TRBJ1-1, the V gene TRBV5-4, with 9 bases fitting TRBD1. Germline CDR1 is SGHNT and CDR2 is YYREEE (reference sequence). Germline trimming cut 4 bases from V and 0 bases from J; bases unmatched to any gene: 7. The CDR3 is made up of 16 amino acids. CDR3 amino acids: CASSPRDRVMNTEAFF. The CDR3 DNA is TGTGCCAGCAGCCCCCGGGACAGGGTCATGAACACTGAAGCTTTCTTT.

The rearrangement uses TRBV25-1 and TRBJ1-4, with TRBD1 as a possible D gene (6 bases). This CDR3 has 14 residues. The germline V and J ends were trimmed by 6 bases and 10 bases, with 18 bases remaining between them. Germline V gene sequence: CDR1 MGHDK, CDR2 SYGVNS. CDR3 protein: CASRDQGQGRKLFF. CDR3 DNA sequence: TGTGCCAGCAGAGATCAGGGGCAGGGCCGAAAACTGTTTTTT.

The V call is TRBV5-1, the J call TRBJ2-1; D not certain. The CDR3 has 15 amino acids. Germline lookup yields CDR1 SGHRS and CDR2 YFSETQ. V was pared by 2 bases and J by 9 bases, with 18 bases between. The CDR3 nucleotides read TGCGCCAGCAGCTTTTCTCGCCAGGAATTGGTTGAGCAGTTCTTC. It translates to CASSFSRQELVEQFF.

V usage is TRBV9 and J usage is TRBJ2-2, with D maybe TRBD2 (6 bases). The length of the CDR3 is 14 residues. V gave up 0 bases and J gave up 3 bases, with 6 bases separating them. Germline V gives CDR1 SGDLS, CDR2 YYNGEE. CDR3: CASSVGGDTGELFF. The CDR3 DNA reads TGTGCCAGCAGCGTAGGGGGGGACACCGGGGAGCTGTTTTTT.

This chain links TRBV7-9 with TRBJ2-5, with unresolved D. The CDR3 loop spans 13 amino acids. Trimming took off 3 bases at V and 0 bases at J, with 5 bases between the two ends. The germline V gene has CDR1 SEHNR and CDR2 FQNEAQ (reference sequence). CDR3 sequence (DNA): TGTGCCAGCAGCTTTAGTTACCAAGAGACCCAGTACTTC. It specifies CASSFSYQETQYF.

The V gene is TRBV4-2, the J gene TRBJ1-2, with D possibly TRBD1 on 5 matching bases. Germline V gives CDR1 LGHNA, CDR2 YNFKEQ. The CDR3 is 16 residues long. Trimming removed 0 bases from V and 3 bases from J, with 14 bases in between. Written as DNA, the CDR3 is TGTGCCAGCAGCCAAGAGGGGCCGGTTGGGGACTATGGCTACACCTTC. Its translation: CASSQEGPVGDYGYTF.

The rearrangement uses TRBV30 and TRBJ2-7; D gene uncertain. The V gene's germline CDR1 is GTSNPN and CDR2 SVGIG (reference sequence). V dropped 2 bases and J dropped 1 base, with 9 bases sitting between them. The length of the CDR3 is 13 residues. The CDR3 sequence: CAWSLFASYEQYF. The CDR3 coding sequence is TGTGCCTGGAGTCTTTTCGCGTCCTACGAGCAGTACTTC.

V gene TRBV7-9 combines with J gene TRBJ2-1; 10 positions match TRBD2. Germline CDR1 and CDR2: SEHNR and FQNEAQ (reference sequence). The CDR3 runs 16 residues. The V gene end was trimmed by 1 base and the J gene end by 4 bases; junction bases not matched to a gene: 4. The CDR3 here is CASSLGTSGAYNEQFF. For the CDR3, the DNA is TGTGCCAGCAGCTTAGGGACTAGCGGAGCATACAATGAGCAGTTCTTC.

This clone was counted only a few times. The chain couples TRBV29-1 to TRBJ1-1; D is undetermined. From germline, CDR1 is SQVTM and CDR2 ANQGSEA. The V end was cut by 7 bases, the J end by 1 base, with 10 bases between. The CDR3 contains 12 residues. CDR3 nucleotide sequence: TGCAGCGCCGACCCAGGGAACACTGAAGCTTTCTTT. Protein sequence: CSADPGNTEAFF.

The rearrangement links TRBV19 to TRBJ1-2; TRBD1 matches 7 bases. CDR3 length equals 17 residues. V lost 2 bases and J lost 2; bases outside the gene matches: 11. Germline CDR1 LNHDA, CDR2 SQIVND (reference sequence). In DNA, the CDR3 is TGTGCCAGTAGTATAAAATTTTGGGACAGCGTAAACTATGGCTACACCTTC. Translating it yields CASSIKFWDSVNYGYTF.

This rearrangement joins TRBV7-9 to TRBJ1-4; tentative D call: TRBD1 (5 bases). The CDR3 length is 15 residues. CDR1 is SEHNR and CDR2 is FQNEAQ in the germline V gene (reference sequence). The ends were cut back, 0 bases at V and 4 bases at J, with 9 bases in the middle. For the CDR3, the DNA is TGTGCCAGCAGCTTAGCGGGGGGAGGTAATGAAAAACTGTTTTTT. This codes for CASSLAGGGNEKLFF.